The entry below gives a single T cell receptor beta chain sequence along with its context. Its antigen is as yet unknown. At the DNA level, this CDR3 is encoded by other sequences in the same sample as well. The CDR3 covers 13 residues. Germline V CDR1 and CDR2: KGHSH, LQKENI. The junction had 0 bases not matched to a gene; V was cut back by 3 bases and J by 3 bases. Amplification used 60 Vbeta primers and 13 Jbeta primers. Generated by immunoSEQ multiplex PCR, the TCRdb table keeps only in-frame clones and is missing some. The sample lists under 150,000 clones, around 81% occurring once. This entry comes from a study of cytomegalovirus exposure and HLA in healthy donors. Points from the study as a whole: Clonal expansion, a later analysis showed, was greater in HLA-associated TCR beta chains than in equally common others. Investigators reported over 150 TCR beta chains as tied to cytomegalovirus. As a later analysis revealed, the rate of TCR association differed by HLA locus, with DRB1 most and HLA-C fewest.

The receptor comes from a woman aged 25 to 39 in good health and CMV-seronegative. The rearrangement joins TRBV18 to TRBJ1-2, with 8 bases fitting TRBD1. Sequencing was performed on PBMCs. The CDR3: CASSPDRDYGYTF. The CDR3 DNA reads as TGTGCCAGCTCACCGGACAGGGACTATGGCTACACCTTC.